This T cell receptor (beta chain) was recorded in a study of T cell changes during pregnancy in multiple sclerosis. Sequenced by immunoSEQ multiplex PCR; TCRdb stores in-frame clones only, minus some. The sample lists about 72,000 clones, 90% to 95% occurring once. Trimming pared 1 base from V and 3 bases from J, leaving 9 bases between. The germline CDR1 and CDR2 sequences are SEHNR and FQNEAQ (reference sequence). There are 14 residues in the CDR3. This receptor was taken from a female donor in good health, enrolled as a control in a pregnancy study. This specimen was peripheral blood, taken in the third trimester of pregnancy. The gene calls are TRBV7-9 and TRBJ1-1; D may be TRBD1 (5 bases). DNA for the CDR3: TGTGCCAGCAGCTTAGTCGGCAGGGACACTGAAGCTTTCTTT. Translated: CASSLVGRDTEAFF.